This T cell receptor beta chain originates from a study of blood T cells in healthy people across ages. Germline loops: CDR1 SQVTM, CDR2 ANQGSEA. This CDR3 has 13 amino acids. A note on this clonotype: A much larger clone differs by one base, so this may be a read error.

A sample-barcoded 5' primer and a J-beta primer mix were used in a second PCR of about 7 to 12 cycles. TCRdb redid the calling of the 5' RACE reads with MiXCR, one entry per CDR3 protein. This table holds 1.4 million or so distinct CDR3 sequences, about 42% found once. The J gene is TRBJ2-1, the V gene TRBV29-1, with a tentative D call TRBD2 (6 bases). Specimen: blood. The receptor was derived from a woman under 30 in good health. CDR3 coding DNA: TGCAGAGCCCCGGGACTTTCCTACAATGAGCAGTTCTTC. Residues: CRAPGLSYNEQFF.